The clone carrying this TCR beta chain has only a few counts. Constant-region reverse primers amplified full-length variable regions, followed by semi-nested Nested Universal Primer A PCR. TCRdb called the 5' RACE reads again in MiXCR, with one record for every CDR3 protein. The data hold about 32,000 distinct CDR3 sequences, with approximately 24% observed a single time. Memory CD4+ T cells were sorted as CD4+CD45RO+CD25- cells. V dropped 5 bases and J dropped 1 base, with 12 bases sitting between them. Germline CDR1 reads SGHNT; CDR2 reads YYREEE (reference sequence). CDR3 length: 14 amino acids. Sequences were obtained from memory CD4+ T cells sorted from blood. Sample subset: memory CD4+ T cells, CD4+CD45RO+CD25-. The chain uses TRBV5-4 and TRBJ2-5; either TRBD1 or TRBD2 may supply D (6 bases each). The receptor was isolated from a female donor with breast cancer. The CDR3 here is CASRGGQTQETQYF. CDR3 bases: TGTGCCAGCAGGGGAGGACAGACCCAAGAGACCCAGTACTTC. The variable domain in full, completed from reference TRBV5-4 and TRBJ2-5, reads ETGVTQSPTHLIKTRGQQVTLRCSSQSGHNTVSWYQQALGQGPQFIFQYYREEENGRGNFPPRFSGLQFPNYSSELNVNALELDDSALYLCASRGGQTQETQYFGPGTRLLVL.